This TCR beta chain was sequenced during a study of identical twins. With regard to this clonotype: Its antigen remains unidentified.

Each CDR3 protein is one row after TCRdb ran MiXCR on the 5' RACE reads. Of over 200,000 distinct CDR3 sequences in the sample, about 10% were seen once. Study-level points and caveats: Excess low generation probability was seen in twin-shared out-of-frame alpha sequences. Cord blood's abundant beta clonotypes had fewer insertions, unlike memory repertoires. Models predicted too little out-of-frame TCR alpha sharing in monozygotic twins. A cross-sectional statistical analysis, not follow-up of the same donors, supported the conclusions.

The clonotype was recovered from a man aged 50 or older in good health. The sequenced material came from memory T cells sorted from blood.

The CDR3 spells CASRTEVAGYNEQFF. DNA for the CDR3: TGTGCCAGCAGAACAGAAGTAGCGGGCTACAATGAGCAGTTCTTC. This chain links TRBV7-2 with TRBJ2-1, with 7 bases identical to TRBD2. The CDR3 runs to 15 residues. Germline lookup yields CDR1 SGHTA and CDR2 FQGNSA. Germline trimming cut 6 bases from V and 3 bases from J; bases unmatched to any gene: 8.